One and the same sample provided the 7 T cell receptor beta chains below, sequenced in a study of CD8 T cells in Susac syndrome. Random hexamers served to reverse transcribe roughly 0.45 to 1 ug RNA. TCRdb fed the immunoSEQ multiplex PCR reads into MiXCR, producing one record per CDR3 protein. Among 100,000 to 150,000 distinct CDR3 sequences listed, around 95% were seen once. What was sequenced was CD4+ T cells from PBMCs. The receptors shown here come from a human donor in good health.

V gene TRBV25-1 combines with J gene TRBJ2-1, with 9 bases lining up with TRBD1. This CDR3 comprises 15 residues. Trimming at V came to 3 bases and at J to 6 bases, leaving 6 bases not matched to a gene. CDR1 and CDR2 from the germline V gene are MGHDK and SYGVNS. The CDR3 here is CASSDPGQGGNEQFF. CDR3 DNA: TGTGCCAGCAGTGATCCGGGACAGGGTGGCAATGAGCAGTTCTTC. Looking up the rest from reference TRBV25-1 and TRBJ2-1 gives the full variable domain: EADIYQTPRYLVIGTGKKITLECSQTMGHDKMYWYQQDPGMELHLIHYSYGVNSTEKGDLSSESTVSRIRTEHFPLTLESARPSHTSQYLCASSDPGQGGNEQFFGPGTRLTVL.

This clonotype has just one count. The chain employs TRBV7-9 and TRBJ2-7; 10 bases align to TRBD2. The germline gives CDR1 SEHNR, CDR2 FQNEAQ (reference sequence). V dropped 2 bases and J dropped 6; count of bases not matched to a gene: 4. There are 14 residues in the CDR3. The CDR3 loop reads CASSLSSSGGEQYF. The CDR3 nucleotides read TGTGCCAGCAGCTTAAGTTCTAGCGGGGGCGAGCAGTACTTC.

CDR3 amino acids: CATKLAGEDTQYF. The CDR3 region has the DNA TGTGCCACGAAACTAGCGGGAGAGGATACGCAGTATTTT. V is TRBV10-3 and J is TRBJ2-3, with 11 bases fitting TRBD2. This CDR3 has 13 residues. J gave up 6 bases and V 10 bases, and 6 bases lay outside the gene matches. CDR1 and CDR2 from the germline V gene are ENHRY and SYGVKD.

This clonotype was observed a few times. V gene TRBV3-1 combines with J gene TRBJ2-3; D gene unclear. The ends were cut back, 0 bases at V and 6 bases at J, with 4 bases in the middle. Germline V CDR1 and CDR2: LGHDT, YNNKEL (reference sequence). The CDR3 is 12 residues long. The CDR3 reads CASSQDLDTQYF. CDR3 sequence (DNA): TGTGCCAGCAGCCAAGATCTGGATACGCAGTATTTT.

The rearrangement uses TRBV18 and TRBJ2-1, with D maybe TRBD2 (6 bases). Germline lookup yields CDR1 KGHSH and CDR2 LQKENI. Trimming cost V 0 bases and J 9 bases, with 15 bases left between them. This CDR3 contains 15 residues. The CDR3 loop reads CASSPPGGQGGEQFF. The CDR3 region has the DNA TGTGCCAGCTCACCACCGGGAGGCCAGGGTGGTGAGCAGTTCTTC.

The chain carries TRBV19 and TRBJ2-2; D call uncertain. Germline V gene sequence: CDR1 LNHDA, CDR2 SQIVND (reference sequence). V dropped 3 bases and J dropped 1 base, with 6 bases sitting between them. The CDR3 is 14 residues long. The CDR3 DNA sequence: TGTGCCAGTAGTATCGCAGGGAACACCGGGGAGCTGTTTTTT. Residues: CASSIAGNTGELFF.

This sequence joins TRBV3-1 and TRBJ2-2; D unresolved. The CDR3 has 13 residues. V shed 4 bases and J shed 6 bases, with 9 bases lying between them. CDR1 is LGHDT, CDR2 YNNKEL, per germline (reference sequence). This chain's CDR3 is CASSPNAAGELFF. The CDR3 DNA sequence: TGTGCCAGCAGCCCAAATGCGGCCGGGGAGCTGTTTTTT.